Each of the 30 T cell receptor beta chains below was sequenced from the same sample in a study of radiotherapy plus CTLA-4 blockade in lung cancer. Assay: immunoSEQ multiplex PCR; the TCRdb copy retains only in-frame clones and omits some. Here the sample spans about 16,000 clones, about 70% being singletons. The sequencing used peripheral blood, collected from a patient treated with radiotherapy plus ipilimumab. Receptor source: a human donor with non-small cell lung cancer whose response to radiotherapy plus ipilimumab could not be evaluated.

V and J are TRBV12-5 and TRBJ2-1; 9 bases agree with TRBD2. Germline CDR1 reads LGHNT; CDR2 reads FRNRAP. With 3 bases clipped from V and 8 bases from J, the junction kept 2 bases outside the gene matches. CDR3 length: 13 amino acids. The CDR3 is CASGLRTSDEQFF. In nucleotides, the CDR3 is TGTGCTAGTGGTTTAAGGACTAGCGATGAGCAGTTCTTC.

V usage is TRBV19 and J usage is TRBJ2-1, with TRBD1 matching 10 bases. The CDR3 loop spans 16 amino acids. CDR1 and CDR2 from the germline V gene are LNHDA and SQIVND (reference sequence). Trimming removed 4 bases from V and 2 bases from J; junction bases left unmatched: 5. CDR3 sequence reads: CASSTYGQGAYNEQFF. CDR3 nucleotide sequence: TGTGCCAGTAGTACCTACGGACAGGGGGCCTACAATGAGCAGTTCTTC. Variable domain in full (rest from reference TRBV19 and TRBJ2-1): DGGITQSPKYLFRKEGQNVTLSCEQNLNHDAMYWYRQDPGQGLRLIYYSQIVNDFQKGDIAEGYSVSREKKESFPLTVTSAQKNPTAFYLCASSTYGQGAYNEQFFGPGTRLTVL.

V usage is TRBV5-6 and J usage is TRBJ1-6, with D hard to call. The germline CDR1 and CDR2 sequences are SGHDT and YYEEEE. The V gene lost 0 bases and the J gene lost 8 bases, with 6 bases spanning the gap. The CDR3 loop spans 13 amino acids. The CDR3 coding sequence is TGTGCCAGCAGCTTGGTGGCGGATTCACCCCTCCACTTT. Its protein is CASSLVADSPLHF.

V and J are TRBV2 and TRBJ1-4; 7 bases fit TRBD1. The CDR3 extends over 14 amino acids. With V trimmed by 4 bases and J by 3 bases, 2 bases remained unmatched. Germline lookup yields CDR1 SNHLY and CDR2 FYNNEI. CDR3 DNA sequence: TGTGCCAGCAGTGGACAGGGATCTAATGAAAAACTGTTTTTT. This encodes CASSGQGSNEKLFF.

The chain combines TRBV19 with TRBJ1-1, with TRBD1 as a possible D gene (5 bases). V was cut by 3 bases and J by 4 bases, with 12 bases left in between. The germline V gene encodes CDR1 LNHDA and CDR2 SQIVND (reference sequence). CDR3 length: 14 amino acids. The CDR3 here is CASSMAGGVTEAFF. The CDR3 DNA reads as TGTGCCAGTAGTATGGCGGGAGGGGTCACTGAAGCTTTCTTT.

This rearrangement joins TRBV7-2 to TRBJ2-5; tentative D call: TRBD1 (5 bases). Germline V gene data show CDR1 as SGHTA and CDR2 as FQGNSA. V lost 4 bases to trimming and J lost 3 bases, with 12 bases between them. This CDR3 has 14 residues. The CDR3: CASSSDSRKETQYF. CDR3 bases: TGTGCCAGCAGCTCAGACAGTCGGAAAGAGACCCAGTACTTC.

As regards this clone: Germline is not matched at one junction end, which may reflect a read error. The chain has TRBV9 and TRBJ2-1; TRBD1 might be the D (6 bases). CDR3 length: 13 residues. The V gene's germline CDR1 is SGDLS and CDR2 YYNGEE. The CDR3 region is CASSAGGGGKGIF. CDR3 bases: TGTGCCAGCAGCGCCGGTGGGGGCGGCAAAGGGATCTTC.

This chain joins TRBV10-3 and TRBJ1-2; the match to TRBD1 covers 7 bases. CDR3 length equals 13 residues. Per germline, CDR1 ENHRY and CDR2 SYGVKD. Trimming took 4 bases from V and 8 from J; bases not matched to a gene: 7. This CDR3 is CAISGGQEGGYTF. The CDR3, as DNA: TGTGCCATCAGTGGTGGACAGGAAGGGGGCTACACCTTC.

V usage is TRBV6-1 and J usage is TRBJ1-4, with a weak D call TRBD1 (6 bases). The CDR3 totals 15 residues. Germline loops: CDR1 MNHNS, CDR2 SASEGT. V was cut by 3 bases and J by 4 bases, with 12 bases left in between. This chain's CDR3 is CASSDLDSFNEKLFF. Here the CDR3 DNA reads TGTGCCAGCAGTGACCTGGACAGTTTTAATGAAAAACTGTTTTTT.

This clone was detected once. The J gene is TRBJ2-3, the V gene TRBV11-3; TRBD1 matches 10 bases. V shed 5 bases, J shed 0 bases, and the junction held 17 bases outside the gene matches. Germline assignment: CDR1 SGHNT and CDR2 YENEEA. The CDR3 sequence is 20 residues long. The CDR3, as DNA: TGTGCCAGCAGCCCGGGGAGAGCGGGACAGGGGCCGGGAAGCACAGATACGCAGTATTTT. Its translation is CASSPGRAGQGPGSTDTQYF.

As concerns this clone: An end of the junction differs from the germline gene, which may be a read error. The chain employs TRBV6-5 and TRBJ2-3, with 7 positions matching TRBD2. The germline V gene has CDR1 MNHEY and CDR2 SVGAGI. This CDR3 has 16 amino acids. DNA for the CDR3: TGTGCCAGCAGTTACTCGAGGGGACTAAACACAAATACGCAGTATTTT. It is translated as CASSYSRGLNTNTQYF.

This clone was seen a handful of times. This chain joins TRBV5-1 and TRBJ1-6, with D possibly matching TRBD1 (5 bases). The germline V gene has CDR1 SGHRS and CDR2 YFSETQ. This CDR3 is built from 15 residues. Trimming shortened V by 2 bases and J by 5 bases, and 11 bases separated the two germline ends. As DNA, the CDR3 is TGCGCCAGCAGCTTTGGTGCCAGGGATAATTCACCCCTCCACTTT. As protein: CASSFGARDNSPLHF.

The CDR3, as DNA: TGTGCCAGCAGCGTAATTAACTCTGGGGCCAACGTCCTGACTTTC. It translates to CASSVINSGANVLTF. The chain has TRBV9 and TRBJ2-6, with D unresolved. The CDR3 length is 15 residues. V was trimmed by 1 base and J by 0 bases, leaving 5 bases between them. Germline loops: CDR1 SGDLS, CDR2 YYNGEE.

The chain carries TRBV7-2 and TRBJ1-1; possibly TRBD1 for D (5 bases). The CDR3 is made up of 14 amino acids. The V end lost 2 bases, the J end lost 4 bases, and 11 bases lay between the germline ends. Germline assignment: CDR1 SGHTA and CDR2 FQGNSA. The CDR3 coding sequence is TGTGCCAGCAGCTTACAGGGTGTTGGCACTGAAGCTTTCTTT. Protein: CASSLQGVGTEAFF. Using reference TRBV7-2 and TRBJ1-1 for the parts outside the CDR3, the full variable domain is GAGVSQSPSNKVTEKGKDVELRCDPISGHTALYWYRQSLGQGLEFLIYFQGNSAPDKSGLPSDRFSAERTGGSVSTLTIQRTQQEDSAVYLCASSLQGVGTEAFFGQGTRLTVV.

V gene TRBV27 combines with J gene TRBJ1-2, with 8 bases lining up with TRBD1. The CDR3 contains 14 residues. The ends lost 5 bases at V and 8 bases at J; junction bases unmatched: 10. Germline lookup yields CDR1 MNHEY and CDR2 SMNVEV (reference sequence). The CDR3 protein is CASSTQTGAGGYTF. The CDR3, as DNA: TGTGCCAGCAGTACACAGACAGGGGCGGGGGGCTACACCTTC.

About this clone itself: The same CDR3 can be traced to other DNA sequences in this sample. The CDR3 DNA reads as TGTGCCTGGAGTGCGGGGGGCACAGATACGCAGTATTTT. As protein: CAWSAGGTDTQYF. The chain uses TRBV30 and TRBJ2-3; the D gene is possibly TRBD2 (6 bases). V was clipped by 1 base and J by 1 base, with 6 bases between them. The CDR3 length is 13 residues. Germline V gene lookup returns CDR1 GTSNPN and CDR2 SVGIG (reference sequence).

The chain carries TRBV7-2 and TRBJ2-7, with TRBD2 identical over 8 bases. The CDR3 extends over 15 amino acids. Germline V gene sequence: CDR1 SGHTA, CDR2 FQGNSA. Trimming cost V 0 bases and J 2 bases; bases outside gene matches: 3. The CDR3 reads CASSLAAGGPYEQYV. In DNA form, the CDR3 reads TGTGCCAGCAGCTTAGCTGCGGGGGGCCCCTACGAGCAGTACGTC.

This clone was seen more than once but under ten times. A far larger clone is one base from this, pointing to a likely read error. The same CDR3 is also encoded by other DNA sequences in this sample. CDR3 coding DNA: TGTGCCTGTAGTGCGGGGGGCACTGAAGCTTTCTTT. This encodes CACSAGGTEAFF. The rearrangement links TRBV30 to TRBJ1-1; TRBD1 is a possible D gene (5 bases). The CDR3 is 12 amino acids. Germline lookup yields CDR1 GTSNPN and CDR2 SVGIG (reference sequence).

As regards this clone: One junction end does not reproduce the germline sequence, and a read error may be involved. The chain has TRBV10-3 and TRBJ2-6; 7 positions agree with TRBD2. This CDR3 has 17 residues. Germline loops: CDR1 ENHRY, CDR2 SYGVKD. CDR3 sequence reads: CAIRTTSSSSGANVLAF. CDR3 in DNA: TGTGCCATCAGGACGACTAGCTCCTCCTCTGGGGCCAACGTCCTGGCTTTC.

The V gene is TRBV5-1, the J gene TRBJ2-1, with TRBD2 identical over 11 bases. Germline trimming cut 0 bases from V and 10 bases from J; bases unmatched to any gene: 9. There are 16 residues in the CDR3. CDR1 is SGHRS and CDR2 is YFSETQ in the germline V gene. CDR3 residues: CASSLDSGGAGREQFF. The DNA of the CDR3 is TGCGCCAGCAGCTTGGATAGCGGGGGGGCAGGTCGCGAGCAGTTCTTC.

The chain couples TRBV5-1 to TRBJ1-5; TRBD1 agrees at 8 bases. Germline assignment: CDR1 SGHRS and CDR2 YFSETQ. This CDR3 has 14 amino acids. Unmatched junction bases numbered 5, after V lost 2 bases and J lost 7 bases. The CDR3 here is CASSFGQGGQPQHF. In nucleotides, the CDR3 is TGCGCCAGCAGCTTCGGACAGGGAGGGCAGCCCCAGCATTTT.

This clone was seen once. This chain connects TRBV7-2 to TRBJ2-2, with 8 bases that match TRBD2. V shed 7 bases, J shed 5 bases, and the junction held 18 bases outside the gene matches. This CDR3 contains 18 residues. From germline, CDR1 is SGHTA and CDR2 FQGNSA. The CDR3 here is CASTIPTYGGAGTGELFF. The CDR3 region has the DNA TGTGCCAGCACCATTCCCACGTACGGGGGGGCCGGAACCGGGGAGCTGTTTTTT.

The gene calls are TRBV7-9 and TRBJ1-6; D remains unclear. V lost 6 bases to trimming and J lost 5 bases, with 20 bases between them. Germline CDR1 reads SEHNR; CDR2 reads FQNEAQ (reference sequence). CDR3 length equals 17 residues. The CDR3 sequence: CASSPSRALGNNSPLHF. CDR3 sequence (DNA): TGTGCCAGCAGTCCCAGTCGGGCCCTCGGGAATAATTCACCCCTCCACTTT.

The chain couples TRBV30 to TRBJ2-7; D is perhaps TRBD1 (5 bases). This CDR3 has 14 amino acids. V was cut by 4 bases and J by 5 bases, with 18 bases left in between. The germline V gene has CDR1 GTSNPN and CDR2 SVGIG (reference sequence). This CDR3 reads CAWTFKLVGHEQYF. CDR3 DNA sequence: TGTGCCTGGACCTTTAAGCTAGTGGGGCACGAGCAGTACTTC.

The chain couples TRBV14 to TRBJ1-2; D unclear. With 2 bases removed from V and 4 bases from J, the gap between germline ends came to 11 bases. CDR1 is SGHDN and CDR2 is FVKESK in the germline V gene. CDR3 length: 14 residues. The CDR3 DNA is TGTGCCAGCAGCCAATCCGACTACCTCTATGGCTACACCTTC. It yields the protein CASSQSDYLYGYTF. Full variable domain (remainder filled in from reference TRBV14 and TRBJ1-2): EAGVTQFPSHSVIEKGQTVTLRCDPISGHDNLYWYRRVMGKEIKFLLHFVKESKQDESGMPNNRFLAERTGGTYSTLKVQPAELEDSGVYFCASSQSDYLYGYTFGSGTRLTVV.

This chain uses TRBV9 with TRBJ1-5; TRBD1 aligns across 8 bases. Losses at the gene ends were 4 bases for V and 6 bases for J; bases not matched to a gene: 15. The CDR3 runs to 17 residues. Germline CDR1 is SGDLS and CDR2 is YYNGEE. CDR3 sequence: CASSLDREVRPGQPQHF. The CDR3 nucleotides are TGTGCCAGCAGCCTGGACAGGGAGGTTCGGCCTGGTCAGCCCCAGCATTTT.

V gene TRBV2 combines with J gene TRBJ1-1; D gene ambiguous. CDR3 size: 14 residues. Trimming took off 6 bases at V and 9 bases at J, with 20 bases between the two ends. Germline V CDR1 and CDR2: SNHLY, FYNNEI. Here the CDR3 reads CASRAGRNPEQAFF. CDR3 DNA sequence: TGTGCCAGCAGGGCAGGAAGAAATCCCGAACAAGCTTTCTTT. The full variable domain, rest sourced from reference TRBV2 and TRBJ1-1, is EPEVTQTPSHQVTQMGQEVILRCVPISNHLYFYWYRQILGQKVEFLVSFYNNEISEKSEIFDDQFSVERPDGSNFTLKIRSTKLEDSAMYFCASRAGRNPEQAFFGQGTRLTVV.

The chain has TRBV6-1 and TRBJ2-3, with 12 bases aligning to TRBD2. The germline gives CDR1 MNHNS, CDR2 SASEGT. J was trimmed by 0 bases and V by 4 bases; bases with no gene match: 2. This CDR3 spans 16 amino acids. CDR3 sequence reads: CASSGLAGASTDTQYF. DNA for the CDR3: TGTGCCAGCAGTGGACTAGCGGGGGCGAGCACAGATACGCAGTATTTT.

This sequence joins TRBV27 and TRBJ2-3, with 7 bases identical to TRBD2. CDR1 is MNHEY, CDR2 SMNVEV, per germline (reference sequence). This CDR3 is built from 14 residues. Trimming cost V 4 bases and J 3 bases; bases outside gene matches: 4. The CDR3 coding sequence is TGTGCCAGCAGTTACCTGGGGGGGACAGATACGCAGTATTTT. It codes for CASSYLGGTDTQYF.

The chain couples TRBV30 to TRBJ1-6; perhaps TRBD1 as D (6 bases). Trimming took off 1 base at V and 10 bases at J, with 11 bases between the two ends. Germline values: CDR1 GTSNPN, CDR2 SVGIG (reference sequence). This CDR3 is 13 amino acids long. CDR3 region: CAWSEGGQSPLHF. CDR3 DNA sequence: TGTGCCTGGAGTGAGGGGGGGCAATCACCCCTCCACTTT.